This T cell receptor (beta chain) was identified in a study of ipilimumab plus nivolumab after autologous stem cell transplantation. Study at large: Typical patient got 5 or 6 ipilimumab doses and roughly 8 nivolumab doses (median).

Patients got ipilimumab 1 mg/kg beginning 14 to 28 days post-transplant. Patients got 3 mg/kg IV nivolumab weeks 1, 4, 7, 10, then biweekly through week 26. The assay was immunoSEQ multiplex PCR, and TCRdb's table has in-frame clones only and misses some. The sample includes tens of thousands of clones, 75% to 85% of them seen just once. This clone was recorded at least ten times. The receptor was isolated from a male donor with diffuse large B-cell lymphoma. Sample: PBMCs, taken in a trial of ipilimumab plus nivolumab as post-transplant consolidation.

CDR3 nucleotide sequence: TGTGCCAGTGGGGGGACAGGGGGCGCGCCCGGAAACACCATATATTTT. Translation: CASGGTGGAPGNTIYF. V and J are TRBV19 and TRBJ1-3; 12 bases are shared with TRBD1. V shed 8 bases and J 4 bases; nucleotides not matched to a gene: 9. Looked up from germline, CDR1 is LNHDA and CDR2 is SQIVND (reference sequence). The CDR3 runs to 16 residues. Drawing the rest from reference TRBV19 and TRBJ1-3, the complete variable domain is DGGITQSPKYLFRKEGQNVTLSCEQNLNHDAMYWYRQDPGQGLRLIYYSQIVNDFQKGDIAEGYSVSREKKESFPLTVTSAQKNPTAFYLCASGGTGGAPGNTIYFGEGSWLTVV.